The present TCR beta chain was sequenced within a study of T-cell memory formation after mild COVID-19. Study-level background: TCR clusters were mostly donor specific. The study's findings and limits: Chiefly within CM and EM were the contracting CD4+ clones; CD8+ ones were within EMRA.

For this clonotype: Its antigen is unknown.

Employing constant-segment primers, 5'RACE generated TCR alpha and TCR beta cDNA libraries bearing sample barcodes and UMIs. TCRdb reprocessed the 5' RACE reads via MiXCR and lists one record per CDR3 protein. The table shows fewer than 150,000 distinct CDR3 sequences, with around a fifth occurring only once. Germline V gives CDR1 SEHNR, CDR2 FQNEAQ (reference sequence). V was clipped by 4 bases and J by 6 bases; unmatched bases: 5. CDR3 length: 15 amino acids. This TCR was sampled from a man aged 18 to 29 who had mild COVID-19 (a few samples of this study predate the infection). Cell type and time point are not known. The sequencing input was PBMCs or a T cell subset sorted from them (not recorded which). The V gene is TRBV7-9, the J gene TRBJ2-2; 10 bases line up with TRBD1. The CDR3, as DNA: TGTGCCAGCAGCTCGACAGGGGGCGCCCCCGGGGAGCTGTTTTTT. Residues: CASSSTGGAPGELFF.